This T cell receptor beta chain stems from a study of long-term antiretroviral therapy in people with HIV. Study summary: About a decade before 2015, the earliest samples were taken when ART was typically delayed. Study observations and caveats: In HIV, the repertoires covered a tighter span of CDR3 lengths than in controls. Dominant in the repertoire at all time points were clones expanded before ART.

On this clone itself: As yet, its antigen is unknown.

With V trimmed by 1 base and J by 0 bases, 2 bases remained unmatched. CDR3 length: 16 amino acids. The V gene's germline CDR1 is SGHAT and CDR2 FQNNGV. This was the immunoSEQ v3.0 assay at survey level. TCRdb's copy holds only in-frame clones and misses some; the assay was immunoSEQ multiplex PCR. Of 25,000 to 30,000 clones in the sample, 85% are singletons; the top ten hold 7% to 10%. Every one of the donors gave at least one pre-ART PBMC sample and at least two post-ART PBMC samples. V gene TRBV11-2 combines with J gene TRBJ2-3, with TRBD2 identical over 9 bases. The starting material was unsorted PBMCs, obtained 4.7 to 5 years after starting antiretroviral therapy. This clonotype was sampled from a man in his forties with HIV. CDR3 DNA sequence: TGTGCCAGCAGCTTAGGTCTAGCGGGGAGCACAGATACGCAGTATTTT. Encoded protein: CASSLGLAGSTDTQYF.